These 17 T cell receptor beta chains came from one sample sequenced in a study of cytomegalovirus exposure and HLA in healthy donors. Primers: 60 Vbeta forward and 13 Jbeta reverse. Clones were read by immunoSEQ multiplex PCR, and TCRdb kept only the in-frame ones, dropping some. The table lists about 170,000 clones, almost 85% of them singletons. What was sequenced was PBMCs. These receptor sequences come from a girl aged 5-17 years in good health and CMV-seropositive.

The J gene is TRBJ1-2, the V gene TRBV19, with 8 bases matching TRBD1. The CDR3 is 13 residues long. Trimming at V came to 7 bases and at J to 6 bases, leaving 7 bases not matched to a gene. Germline V gene sequence: CDR1 LNHDA, CDR2 SQIVND (reference sequence). The CDR3 here is CASNLGTGHGYTF. The DNA of the CDR3 is TGTGCCAGTAACCTAGGGACAGGCCATGGCTACACCTTC.

The V call is TRBV13, the J call TRBJ1-1; unclear D gene. V lost 4 bases to trimming and J lost 7 bases, with 16 bases between them. The length of the CDR3 is 14 residues. Germline CDR1 and CDR2: PRHDT and FYEKMQ (reference sequence). Written as DNA, the CDR3 is TGTGCCAGCAGCTCCAGGACTGAAATCTTTGAAGCTTTCTTT. This sequence encodes CASSSRTEIFEAFF.

This clone was seen only once. The rearrangement uses TRBV30 and TRBJ1-2; 10 nucleotides align to TRBD1. Trimming at V came to 0 bases and at J to 5 bases, leaving 6 bases not matched to a gene. The CDR3 extends over 15 amino acids. Germline CDR1 GTSNPN, CDR2 SVGIG (reference sequence). Here the CDR3 reads CAWSVAGTGVYGYTF. In DNA form, the CDR3 reads TGTGCCTGGAGTGTAGCAGGGACAGGGGTGTATGGCTACACCTTC.

The rearrangement uses TRBV14 and TRBJ2-3; TRBD2 is a possible D gene (5 bases). Trimming took off 3 bases at V and 2 bases at J, with 15 bases between the two ends. The germline CDR1 and CDR2 sequences are SGHDN and FVKESK. The CDR3 extends over 16 amino acids. This chain's CDR3 is CASSHLNSGSTDTQYF. The CDR3 DNA is TGTGCCAGCAGCCACCTAAACAGCGGCTCCACAGATACGCAGTATTTT.

The chain has TRBV6-1 and TRBJ1-2; 8 bases align to TRBD1. Germline V gives CDR1 MNHNS, CDR2 SASEGT. Trimming at V came to 7 bases and at J to 5 bases, leaving 3 bases not matched to a gene. CDR3 length: 12 residues. CDR3 loop: CASIRQGYGYTF. In nucleotides, the CDR3 is TGTGCCAGCATCAGACAGGGGTATGGCTACACCTTC.

The chain employs TRBV19 and TRBJ1-2; the match to TRBD1 covers 8 bases. The germline gives CDR1 LNHDA, CDR2 SQIVND (reference sequence). Unmatched junction bases numbered 6, after V lost 6 bases and J lost 3 bases. CDR3 length: 14 residues. CDR3 DNA: TGTGCCAGTAGGTGGACAGGGATCGACTATGGCTACACCTTC. This codes for CASRWTGIDYGYTF.

This clone was detected only a few times. The chain uses TRBV11-1 and TRBJ1-1; 10 positions agree with TRBD1. Germline assignment: CDR1 SGHAT and CDR2 FQDESV (reference sequence). This CDR3 spans 14 amino acids. The junction had 11 bases not matched to a gene; V was cut back by 5 bases and J by 11 bases. Written as DNA, the CDR3 is TGTGCCAGCAGCGTCACCGGGACAGGGGACCCGGCTTTCTTT. Its protein is CASSVTGTGDPAFF.

This clone was counted once. The CDR3 spells CASSVGHLNTEAFF. The DNA for the CDR3 is TGTGCCAGCAGCGTGGGACACCTGAACACTGAAGCTTTCTTT. This sequence joins TRBV5-5 and TRBJ1-1; possible D gene TRBD1, 6 bases. Trimming cost V 4 bases and J 0 bases, with 10 bases left between them. Germline V gene lookup returns CDR1 SGHKS and CDR2 YYEKEE (reference sequence). This CDR3 spans 14 amino acids. The full variable domain, with the rest looked up from reference TRBV5-5 and TRBJ1-1, is DAGVTQSPTHLIKTRGQQVTLRCSPISGHKSVSWYQQVLGQGPQFIFQYYEKEERGRGNFPDRFSARQFPNYSSELNVNALLLGDSALYLCASSVGHLNTEAFFGQGTRLTVV.

The genes are TRBV27 and TRBJ1-1; D gene ambiguous. Trimming took off 6 bases at V and 4 bases at J, with 9 bases between the two ends. The CDR3 loop spans 12 amino acids. Germline-derived CDR1 and CDR2 are MNHEY and SMNVEV (reference sequence). The DNA for the CDR3 is TGTGCCAGCAGCAGGTTTGGCACTGAAGCTTTCTTT. Encoded protein: CASSRFGTEAFF.

This clone was found a few times. The V and J genes are TRBV7-9 and TRBJ2-7, with a weak D call TRBD1 (5 bases). The CDR3 spans 11 residues. Per germline, CDR1 SEHNR and CDR2 FQNEAQ (reference sequence). V shed 8 bases and J shed 2 bases, with 7 bases lying between them. The CDR3 DNA reads TGTGCCAGCCAGGACACCTACGAGCAGTACTTC. Translated: CASQDTYEQYF.

V is TRBV9 and J is TRBJ2-4; TRBD2 is a possible D gene (5 bases). Germline V gene data show CDR1 as SGDLS and CDR2 as YYNGEE. The CDR3 covers 14 residues. V lost 1 base and J 4 bases, leaving 9 bases between the germline ends. The CDR3 region is CASSVSGQKNIQYF. CDR3 nucleotide sequence: TGTGCCAGCAGCGTAAGCGGCCAGAAAAACATTCAGTACTTC.

This chain uses TRBV6-5 with TRBJ1-2; possibly TRBD1 for D (6 bases). The V gene's germline CDR1 is MNHEY and CDR2 SVGAGI. This CDR3 region has 14 residues. V was shortened by 6 bases and J by 8 bases, with 19 bases between the two germline ends. The CDR3 DNA sequence: TGTGCCAGCAGGCCGGGGGGCGAGGGTAGGGGCTACACCTTC. As protein: CASRPGGEGRGYTF.

In DNA, the CDR3 is TGTGCCAGTAGTAGACAGGGAGGTCAGCCCCAGCATTTT. As protein: CASSRQGGQPQHF. The J gene is TRBJ1-5, the V gene TRBV19; 7 positions match TRBD1. V gave up 4 bases and J gave up 6 bases; unmatched junction bases: 3. The CDR3 spans 13 residues. Germline lookup yields CDR1 LNHDA and CDR2 SQIVND (reference sequence). The full variable domain, completed using reference TRBV19 and TRBJ1-5, is DGGITQSPKYLFRKEGQNVTLSCEQNLNHDAMYWYRQDPGQGLRLIYYSQIVNDFQKGDIAEGYSVSREKKESFPLTVTSAQKNPTAFYLCASSRQGGQPQHFGDGTRLSIL.

J is TRBJ1-1 and V is TRBV28, with D perhaps TRBD1 (5 bases). Per germline, CDR1 MDHEN and CDR2 SYDVKM. The CDR3 loop spans 16 amino acids. Trimming removed 4 bases from V and 8 bases from J, with 23 bases in between. The CDR3 here is CASSSYSGGGWVEAFF. CDR3 sequence (DNA): TGTGCCAGCAGTTCCTACAGTGGGGGAGGGTGGGTAGAAGCTTTCTTT. Filled out from reference TRBV28 and TRBJ1-1, the complete variable domain reads DVKVTQSSRYLVKRTGEKVFLECVQDMDHENMFWYRQDPGLGLRLIYFSYDVKMKEKGDIPEGYSVSREKKERFSLILESASTNQTSMYLCASSSYSGGGWVEAFFGQGTRLTVV.

The chain is built from TRBV19 and TRBJ1-5, with D uncertain. CDR1 is LNHDA and CDR2 is SQIVND in the germline V gene (reference sequence). The CDR3 runs 15 residues. The V end was cut by 4 bases, the J end by 0 bases, with 10 bases between. The CDR3 reads CASSKTGISNQPQHF. Here the CDR3 DNA reads TGTGCCAGTAGTAAGACCGGGATTAGCAATCAGCCCCAGCATTTT.

V is TRBV6-1 and J is TRBJ1-1, with D hard to call. The germline V and J ends were trimmed by 8 bases and 1 base, with 5 bases remaining between them. The CDR3 contains 11 residues. Looked up from germline, CDR1 is MNHNS and CDR2 is SASEGT. The CDR3 protein is CASGGNTEAFF. The CDR3 nucleotides read TGTGCCAGCGGAGGGAACACTGAAGCTTTCTTT.

The rearrangement uses TRBV6-5 and TRBJ2-1; TRBD1 aligns across 8 bases. The V gene's germline CDR1 is MNHEY and CDR2 SVGAGI. With V trimmed by 0 bases and J by 3 bases, 4 bases remained unmatched. The CDR3 extends over 16 amino acids. For the CDR3, the DNA is TGTGCCAGCAGTTACTCGACAGGGGCCGACTACAATGAGCAGTTCTTC. This encodes CASSYSTGADYNEQFF.